This TCR beta chain was obtained from a study of blood T cell repertoires in COVID-19. In the original processing: It was from reference gene primer amplification that nucleated cell counts were estimated. Generated by immunoSEQ multiplex PCR, the TCRdb table keeps only in-frame clones and is missing some. The V and J calls and clone size come from that table; D and trimming were worked out from the DNA. The data contain approximately 140,000 clones, about 83% of them seen just once; the ten biggest clones take up approximately 4%. This CDR3 contains 18 residues. With 4 bases clipped from V and 0 bases from J, the junction kept 7 bases outside the gene matches. CDR1 and CDR2 (germline): KGHDR, SFDVKD.

The sequencing sample was made of peripheral blood. The TCR was taken from a woman in her 40s with acute or convalescent COVID-19. The chain is built from TRBV24-1 and TRBJ2-1, with 11 bases that match TRBD2. CDR3 protein: CATSDPGLAASSYNEQFF. CDR3 sequence (DNA): TGTGCCACCAGTGACCCGGGACTAGCGGCCAGCTCCTACAATGAGCAGTTCTTC.